This T cell receptor (beta chain) came from a study of T cell responses to AZD1222 COVID-19 vaccine. Second-dose groups at about 4 or about 12 weeks were pooled. Details on this clone: Antigen: not known.

Generated by immunoSEQ multiplex PCR, the TCRdb table keeps only in-frame clones and is missing some. The data show roughly 140,000 clones, approximately 91% seen once. The study, taken as a whole, reports: Reportedly, nearly half of unique spike TCRs recognized epitopes outside B.1.351/B.1.1.7 mutations. Possibly, clonal diversity was underestimated; donors were largely white British and included more females. Spike-specific TCR breadth and depth were elevated following two AZD1222 doses.

This receptor was obtained from an adult who received the AZD1222 COVID-19 vaccine. The sample was peripheral blood, taken 28 days after the second AZD1222 dose.

CDR3 nucleotides: TGTGCCAGCAGGGTCCCAACTAATGAAAAACTGTTTTTT. Translating gives CASRVPTNEKLFF. The rearrangement joins TRBV2 to TRBJ1-4; D uncertain. The CDR3 covers 13 residues. The V end was cut by 6 bases, the J end by 0 bases, with 5 bases between. Germline CDR1 and CDR2: SNHLY and FYNNEI.